This entry describes one T cell receptor (beta chain). The sample belongs to a study of Ad26.COV2.S vaccination and SARS-CoV-2 variants. Study information: Dosing was one shot or two shots 56 days apart.

The treatment denotes: around 19 received Ad26.COV2.S at low or high dose, single or two shots; several received placebo; per-sample allocation not given. Day 63 after the first injection of vaccine or placebo was the sampling time. A Boston donor was an adult aged 18-55 years. Germline lookup yields CDR1 MNHEY and CDR2 SVGAGI. This CDR3 spans 16 amino acids. Trimming left V 4 bases short and J 8 bases short, with 20 bases between. Here immunoSEQ multiplex PCR was the method, and the copy in TCRdb shows in-frame clones only, minus some. The data contain approximately 350,000 clones, around 87% of them singletons.

The V and J genes are TRBV6-5 and TRBJ1-4; D is undetermined. This specimen consisted of peripheral blood, obtained in a trial of Ad26.COV2.S vaccine versus placebo. The sequence was obtained from a person aged 18 to 59 who received the Ad26.COV2.S COVID-19 vaccine or a placebo. The CDR3 sequence: CASSSKRTGRWEKLFF. DNA of the CDR3: TGTGCCAGCAGTTCCAAACGGACTGGACGGTGGGAAAAACTGTTTTTT.